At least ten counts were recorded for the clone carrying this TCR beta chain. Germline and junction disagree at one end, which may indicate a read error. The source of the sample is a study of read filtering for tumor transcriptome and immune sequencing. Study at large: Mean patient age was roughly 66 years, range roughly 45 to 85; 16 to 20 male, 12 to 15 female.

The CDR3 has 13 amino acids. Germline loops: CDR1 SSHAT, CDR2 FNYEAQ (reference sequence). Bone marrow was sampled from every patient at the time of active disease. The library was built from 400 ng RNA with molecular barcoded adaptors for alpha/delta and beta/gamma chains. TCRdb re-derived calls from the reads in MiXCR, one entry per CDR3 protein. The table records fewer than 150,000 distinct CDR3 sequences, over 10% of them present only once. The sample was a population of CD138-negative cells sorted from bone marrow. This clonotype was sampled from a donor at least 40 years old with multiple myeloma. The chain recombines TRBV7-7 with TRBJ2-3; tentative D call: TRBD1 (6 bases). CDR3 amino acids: CASSLNREDTQYF. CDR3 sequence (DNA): TGTGCTAGCAGCCTGAACAGGGAAGATACGCAGTATTTT.